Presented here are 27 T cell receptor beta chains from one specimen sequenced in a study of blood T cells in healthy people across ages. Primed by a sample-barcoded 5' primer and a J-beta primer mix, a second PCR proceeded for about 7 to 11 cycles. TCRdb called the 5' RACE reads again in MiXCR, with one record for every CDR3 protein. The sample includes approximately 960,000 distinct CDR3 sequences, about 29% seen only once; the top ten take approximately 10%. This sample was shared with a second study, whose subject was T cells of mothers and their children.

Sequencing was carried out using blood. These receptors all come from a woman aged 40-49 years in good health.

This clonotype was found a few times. The CDR3 DNA sequence: TGTGCCAGCAGCCACGGGACTAGGGGTTCGGGTGAGACCCAGTACTTC. As protein: CASSHGTRGSGETQYF. The V and J genes are TRBV7-3 and TRBJ2-5; 8 nucleotides match TRBD2. V trimming: 5 bases; J trimming: 5 bases; junction bases outside the gene matches: 13. Germline V CDR1 and CDR2: SGHTA, FQGTGA. The CDR3 covers 16 residues.

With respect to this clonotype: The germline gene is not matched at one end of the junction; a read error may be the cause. The CDR3 nucleotides read TGCAGTGCTAGAGGGCCCGGGACTAACACTGAAACTTTCTTT. Translation gives CSARGPGTNTETFF. This rearrangement joins TRBV20-1 to TRBJ1-1; D possibly corresponds to TRBD1 (5 bases). CDR1 and CDR2 from the germline V gene are DFQATT and SNEGSKA (reference sequence). The CDR3 consists of 14 residues.

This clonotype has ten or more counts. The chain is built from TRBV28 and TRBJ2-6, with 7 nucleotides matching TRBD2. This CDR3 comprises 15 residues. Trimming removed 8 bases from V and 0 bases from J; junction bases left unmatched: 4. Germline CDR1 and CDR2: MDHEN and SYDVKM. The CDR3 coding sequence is TGTGCCAGCGCCCCGGGGGGCTCTGGGGCCAACGTCCTGACTTTC. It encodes CASAPGGSGANVLTF.

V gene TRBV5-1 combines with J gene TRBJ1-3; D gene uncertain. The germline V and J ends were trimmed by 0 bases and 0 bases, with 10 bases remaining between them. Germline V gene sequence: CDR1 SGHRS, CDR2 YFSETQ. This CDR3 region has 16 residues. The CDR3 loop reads CASSLEQLVSGNTIYF. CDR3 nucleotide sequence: TGCGCCAGCAGCTTGGAACAGCTAGTCTCTGGAAACACCATATATTTT.

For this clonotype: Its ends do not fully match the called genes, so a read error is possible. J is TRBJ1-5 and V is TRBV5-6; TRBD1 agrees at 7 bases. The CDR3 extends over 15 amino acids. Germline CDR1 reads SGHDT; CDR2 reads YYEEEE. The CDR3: CVSRIQGQGNQPQHF. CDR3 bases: TGTGTCAGCAGAATACAGGGGCAGGGCAATCAGCCCCAGCATTTT.

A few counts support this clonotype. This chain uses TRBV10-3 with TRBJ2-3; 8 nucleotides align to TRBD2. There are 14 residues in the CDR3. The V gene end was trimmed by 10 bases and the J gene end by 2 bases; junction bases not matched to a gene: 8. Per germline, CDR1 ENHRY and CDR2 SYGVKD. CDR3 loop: CATSGGTTTDTQYF. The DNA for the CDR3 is TGTGCCACCTCGGGGGGGACGACCACAGATACGCAGTATTTT.

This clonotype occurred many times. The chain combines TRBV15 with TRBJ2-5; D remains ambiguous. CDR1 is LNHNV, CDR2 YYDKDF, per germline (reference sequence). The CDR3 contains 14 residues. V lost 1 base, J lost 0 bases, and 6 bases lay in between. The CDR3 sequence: CATSRGLDQETQYF. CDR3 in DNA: TGTGCCACCAGCAGAGGATTAGACCAAGAGACCCAGTACTTC.

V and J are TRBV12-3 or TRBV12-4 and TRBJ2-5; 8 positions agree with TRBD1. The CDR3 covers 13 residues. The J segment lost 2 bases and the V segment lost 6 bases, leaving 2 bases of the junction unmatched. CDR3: CASRTGVQETQYF. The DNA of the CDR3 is TGTGCCAGCAGGACAGGGGTTCAAGAGACCCAGTACTTC.

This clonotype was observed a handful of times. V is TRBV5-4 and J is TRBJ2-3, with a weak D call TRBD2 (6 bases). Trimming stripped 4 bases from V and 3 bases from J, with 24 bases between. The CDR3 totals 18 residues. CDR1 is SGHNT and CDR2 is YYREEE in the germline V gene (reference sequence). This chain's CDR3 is CASSPRGTGTSKTDTQYF. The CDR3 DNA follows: TGTGCCAGCAGCCCACGGGGGACCGGGACTTCAAAGACAGATACGCAGTATTTT.

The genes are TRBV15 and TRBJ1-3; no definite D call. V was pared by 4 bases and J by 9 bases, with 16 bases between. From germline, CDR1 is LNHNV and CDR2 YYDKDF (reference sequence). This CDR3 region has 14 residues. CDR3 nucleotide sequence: TGTGCCACCAGCACAGTGGGGAGTATGGGCACCATATATTTT. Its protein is CATSTVGSMGTIYF.

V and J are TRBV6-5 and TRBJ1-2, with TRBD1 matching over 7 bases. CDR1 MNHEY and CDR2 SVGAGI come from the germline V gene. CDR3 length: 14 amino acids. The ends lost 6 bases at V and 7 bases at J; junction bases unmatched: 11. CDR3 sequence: CASSSDDRVGGYTF. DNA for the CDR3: TGTGCCAGCAGCTCAGATGACAGGGTGGGTGGCTACACCTTC.

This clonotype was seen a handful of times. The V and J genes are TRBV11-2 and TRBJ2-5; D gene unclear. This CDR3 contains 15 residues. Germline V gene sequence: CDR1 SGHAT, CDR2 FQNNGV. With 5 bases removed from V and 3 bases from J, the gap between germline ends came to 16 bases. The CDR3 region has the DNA TGTGCCAGCAGCCGTAATACTATCAGTGAAGAGACCCAGTACTTC. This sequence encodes CASSRNTISEETQYF. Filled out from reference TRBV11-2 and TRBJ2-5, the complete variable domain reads EAGVAQSPRYKIIEKRQSVAFWCNPISGHATLYWYQQILGQGPKLLIQFQNNGVVDDSQLPKDRFSAERLKGVDSTLKIQPAKLEDSAVYLCASSRNTISEETQYFGPGTRLLVL.

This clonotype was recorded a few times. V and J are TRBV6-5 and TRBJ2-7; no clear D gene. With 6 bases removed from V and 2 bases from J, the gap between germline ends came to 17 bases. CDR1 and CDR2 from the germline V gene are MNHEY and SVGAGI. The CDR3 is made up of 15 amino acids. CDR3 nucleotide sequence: TGTGCCAGCAGCCCCAGGCCGGGTCCAACCTACGAGCAGTACTTC. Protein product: CASSPRPGPTYEQYF.

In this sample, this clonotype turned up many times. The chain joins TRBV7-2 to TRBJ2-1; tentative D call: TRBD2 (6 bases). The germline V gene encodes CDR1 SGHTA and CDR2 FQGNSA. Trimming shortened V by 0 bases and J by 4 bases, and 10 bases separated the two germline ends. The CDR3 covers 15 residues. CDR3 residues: CASSLAGGAYNEQFF. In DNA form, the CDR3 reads TGTGCCAGCAGCTTAGCGGGGGGTGCGTACAATGAGCAGTTCTTC.

The chain's CDR3 is CASSSTQGVLSRPQHF. CDR3 nucleotides: TGTGCCAGCAGTTCCACCCAGGGGGTCCTCAGTCGGCCCCAGCATTTT. This chain connects TRBV6-6 to TRBJ1-5; 7 positions agree with TRBD1. The V and J ends lost 4 bases and 9 bases, in that order; junction bases with no gene match: 15. The CDR3 has 16 amino acids. Germline values: CDR1 MNHNY, CDR2 SVGAGI (reference sequence).

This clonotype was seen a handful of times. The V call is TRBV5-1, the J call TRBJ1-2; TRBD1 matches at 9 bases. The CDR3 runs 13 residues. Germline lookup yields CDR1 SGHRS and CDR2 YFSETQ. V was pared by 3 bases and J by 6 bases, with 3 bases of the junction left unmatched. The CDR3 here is CASSWTGENGYTF. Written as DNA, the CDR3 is TGCGCCAGCAGCTGGACAGGGGAGAATGGCTACACCTTC.

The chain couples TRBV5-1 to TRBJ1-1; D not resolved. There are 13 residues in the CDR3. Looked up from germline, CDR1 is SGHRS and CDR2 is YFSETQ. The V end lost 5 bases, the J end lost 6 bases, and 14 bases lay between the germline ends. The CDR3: CASRGAANAEAFF. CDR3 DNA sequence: TGCGCCAGCAGAGGCGCAGCCAACGCTGAAGCTTTCTTT.

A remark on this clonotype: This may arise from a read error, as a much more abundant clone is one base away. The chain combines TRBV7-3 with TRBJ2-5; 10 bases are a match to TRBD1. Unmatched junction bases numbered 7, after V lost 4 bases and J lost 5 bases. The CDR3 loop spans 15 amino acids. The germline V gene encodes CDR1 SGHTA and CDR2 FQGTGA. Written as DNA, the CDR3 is TGTGCCAGCAGCTCGACAGGGGGCGAGGGGGAGACCCAGTACTTC. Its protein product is CASSSTGGEGETQYF.

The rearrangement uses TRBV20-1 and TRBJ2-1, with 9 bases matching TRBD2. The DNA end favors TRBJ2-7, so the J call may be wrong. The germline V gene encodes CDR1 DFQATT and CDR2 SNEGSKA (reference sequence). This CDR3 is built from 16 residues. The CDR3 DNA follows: TGCAGTGCTAGAGATCGCGGGGGGGCTTACTACAATGAGCAGTACTTC. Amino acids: CSARDRGGAYYNEQYF.

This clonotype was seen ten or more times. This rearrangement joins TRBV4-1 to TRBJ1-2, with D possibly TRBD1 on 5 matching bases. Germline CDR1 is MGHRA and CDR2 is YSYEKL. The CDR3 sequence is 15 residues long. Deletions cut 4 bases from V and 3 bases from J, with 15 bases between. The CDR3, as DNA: TGCGCCAGCAGCCCATTTGGGGGACGACACTATGGCTACACCTTC. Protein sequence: CASSPFGGRHYGYTF.

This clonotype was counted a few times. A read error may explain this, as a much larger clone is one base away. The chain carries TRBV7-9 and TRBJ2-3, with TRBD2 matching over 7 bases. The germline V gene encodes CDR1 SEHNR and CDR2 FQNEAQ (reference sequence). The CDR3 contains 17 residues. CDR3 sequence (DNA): TGTGCCAGCAGCCCTGGCCGGCGGGGGACCCGGGCAGATGCGCAGTATTTT. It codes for CASSPGRRGTRADAQYF.

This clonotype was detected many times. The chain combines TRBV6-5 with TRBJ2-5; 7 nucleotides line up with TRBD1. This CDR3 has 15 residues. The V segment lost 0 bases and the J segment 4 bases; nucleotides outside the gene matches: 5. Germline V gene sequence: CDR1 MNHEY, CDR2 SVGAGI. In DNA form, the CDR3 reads TGTGCCAGCAGTTACTCCTCGACAGGGATAGAGACCCAGTACTTC. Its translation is CASSYSSTGIETQYF.

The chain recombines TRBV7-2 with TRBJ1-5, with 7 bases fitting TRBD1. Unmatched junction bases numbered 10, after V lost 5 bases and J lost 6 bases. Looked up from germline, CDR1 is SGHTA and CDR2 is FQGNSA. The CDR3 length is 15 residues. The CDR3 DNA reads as TGTGCCAGCAGCCCACCAGGGGGATCCCCTCAGCCCCAGCATTTT. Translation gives CASSPPGGSPQPQHF.

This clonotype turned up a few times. CDR3 residues: CASSLSGGVSTGELFF. The CDR3, as DNA: TGTGCCAGCAGCTTAAGTGGGGGCGTGAGCACCGGGGAGCTGTTTTTT. The chain employs TRBV7-2 and TRBJ2-2; tentative D call: TRBD1 (6 bases). The CDR3 consists of 16 residues. Per germline, CDR1 SGHTA and CDR2 FQGNSA. The V and J ends lost 2 bases and 4 bases respectively, with 14 bases between them.

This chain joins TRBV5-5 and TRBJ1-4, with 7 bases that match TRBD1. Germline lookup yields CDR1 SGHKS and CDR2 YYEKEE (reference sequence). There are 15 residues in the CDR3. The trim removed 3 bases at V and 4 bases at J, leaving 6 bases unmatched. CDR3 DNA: TGTGCCAGCAGCTGGGGGGGACAGAGTAATGAAAAACTGTTTTTT. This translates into CASSWGGQSNEKLFF.

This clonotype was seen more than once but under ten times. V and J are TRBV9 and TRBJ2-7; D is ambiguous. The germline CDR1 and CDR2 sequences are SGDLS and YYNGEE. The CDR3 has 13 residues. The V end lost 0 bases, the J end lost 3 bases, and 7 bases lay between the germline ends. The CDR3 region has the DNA TGTGCCAGCAGCGTAGACAGTAACTACGAGCAGTACTTC. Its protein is CASSVDSNYEQYF.

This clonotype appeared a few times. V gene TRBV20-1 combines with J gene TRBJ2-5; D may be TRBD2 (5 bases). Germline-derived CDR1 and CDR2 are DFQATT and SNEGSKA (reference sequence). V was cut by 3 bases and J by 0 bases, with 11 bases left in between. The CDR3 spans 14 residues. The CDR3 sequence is CSASSEVYQETQYF. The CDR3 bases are TGCAGTGCTAGTTCGGAGGTGTACCAAGAGACCCAGTACTTC.